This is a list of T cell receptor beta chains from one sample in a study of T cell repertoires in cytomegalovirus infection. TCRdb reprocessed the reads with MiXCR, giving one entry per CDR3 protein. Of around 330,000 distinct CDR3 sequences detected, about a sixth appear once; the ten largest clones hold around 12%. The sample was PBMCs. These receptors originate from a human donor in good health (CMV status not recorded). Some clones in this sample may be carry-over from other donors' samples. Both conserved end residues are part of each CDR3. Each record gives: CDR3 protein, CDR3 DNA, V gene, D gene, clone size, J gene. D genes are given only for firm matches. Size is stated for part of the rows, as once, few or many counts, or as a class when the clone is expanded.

CASSLWDRGSEQYF	TGTGCCAGCAGTTTGTGGGACAGGGGTTCCGAGCAGTACTTC	TRBV27	TRBD1	many	TRBJ2-7
CASSPYVRLVDTQYF	TGTGCCAGTAGCCCTTACGTTAGATTGGTGGATACGCAGTATTTT	TRBV19	NA	NA	TRBJ2-3
CASSGLGGQGTARDGKLFF	TGTGCCAGCAGTGGCTTGGGAGGGCAGGGTACAGCTCGGGATGGAAAACTGTTTTTT	TRBV12-3/TRBV12-4	NA	many	TRBJ1-4
CASSQGQGSDYGYTF	TGTGCCAGCAGCCAGGGACAGGGATCGGACTATGGCTACACCTTC	TRBV7-2	TRBD1	many	TRBJ1-2
CASLDRGRNQPQHF	TGTGCCTCACTAGACAGGGGTCGCAATCAGCCCCAGCATTTT	TRBV19	TRBD1	NA	TRBJ1-5
CAISQDLKPSSPLHF	TGTGCCATCAGCCAGGACCTCAAACCTTCTTCACCCCTCCACTTT	TRBV10-3	NA	many	TRBJ1-6
CASSPVGTELEAFF	TGTGCCAGCAGCCCAGTCGGGACGGAGCTTGAAGCTTTCTTT	TRBV9	NA	few	TRBJ1-1
CASSLRGDRGLQINYGYTF	TGTGCCAGCAGCTTAAGGGGGGACAGGGGGCTCCAGATTAACTATGGCTACACCTTC	TRBV11-2	TRBD1	many	TRBJ1-2
CASSSLYHRGQVNTIYF	TGTGCCAGCAGCTCCCTATACCACAGGGGGCAGGTCAACACCATATATTTT	TRBV7-9	TRBD1	NA	TRBJ1-3
CASSERGNSPLHF	TGCGCCAGCAGCGAAAGGGGTAATTCACCCCTCCACTTT	TRBV5-1	NA	few	TRBJ1-6
CASSLRSGDTLNTEAFF	TGTGCCAGCAGCTTAAGGAGTGGCGATACTTTGAACACTGAAGCTTTCTTT	TRBV7-2	NA	NA	TRBJ1-1
CSAGLSSGGAMETQYF	TGCAGTGCTGGCCTTTCTAGCGGGGGGGCCATGGAGACCCAGTACTTC	TRBV20-1	TRBD2	few	TRBJ2-5
CSASPTAGGAYEQYF	TGCAGTGCTAGCCCGACCGCGGGGGGGGCCTACGAGCAGTACTTC	TRBV20-1	TRBD2	NA	TRBJ2-7
CASRPTPGPRNQPQHF	TGTGCCAGCAGGCCAACCCCAGGACCGAGGAATCAGCCCCAGCATTTT	TRBV28	NA	many	TRBJ1-5
CSARGLAGGLETQYF	TGCAGTGCTAGAGGACTAGCGGGGGGCCTAGAGACCCAGTACTTC	TRBV20-1	TRBD2	NA	TRBJ2-5
CASSSSTPNYGYTF	TGTGCCAGCAGCTCAAGTACACCTAACTATGGCTACACCTTC	TRBV7-2	NA	NA	TRBJ1-2
CASSLDLWQNTEAFF	TGTGCCAGCAGCTTAGATCTATGGCAGAACACTGAAGCTTTCTTT	TRBV7-9	NA	many	TRBJ1-1
CASSIDRTTEAFF	TGTGCCAGCAGCATTGACAGGACCACTGAAGCTTTCTTT	TRBV5-4	NA	NA	TRBJ1-1
CAWGSEQPQHF	TGTGCCTGGGGGTCAGAGCAGCCCCAGCATTTT	TRBV7-9	NA	many	TRBJ1-5
CASSATSYHPYNEQFF	TGTGCCAGCAGTGCGACTAGCTACCACCCCTACAATGAGCAGTTCTTC	TRBV6-2/TRBV6-3	TRBD2	few	TRBJ2-1
CASRMGLADTDTQYF	TGTGCCAGCAGAATGGGACTAGCGGACACAGATACGCAGTATTTT	TRBV12-3/TRBV12-4	TRBD2	NA	TRBJ2-3
CASSQDRVGSSYNSPLHF	TGTGCCAGCAGCCAAGATAGAGTGGGTAGCTCCTATAATTCACCCCTCCACTTT	TRBV4-2	NA	many	TRBJ1-6
CASSFSDRAAFF	TGTGCCAGCAGCTTTTCGGACCGGGCAGCTTTCTTT	TRBV7-9	NA	few	TRBJ1-1
CAISEGGYTEAFF	TGTGCCATCAGTGAAGGAGGGTACACTGAAGCTTTCTTT	TRBV10-3	NA	many	TRBJ1-1
CASSLTSGDPTNEKLFF	TGCGCCAGCAGCCTTACATCGGGGGATCCAACTAATGAAAAACTGTTTTTT	TRBV4-3	NA	few	TRBJ1-4
CASRGTLGWGSPLHF	TGTGCCAGCAGGGGGACTTTAGGGTGGGGTTCACCCCTCCACTTT	TRBV27	NA	NA	TRBJ1-6
CASSYNSESMNTEAFF	TGTGCCAGCAGTTACAATTCGGAGAGCATGAACACTGAAGCTTTCTTT	TRBV6-5	NA	NA	TRBJ1-1
CASSLVVTGSYEQYF	TGTGCCAGCAGTTTGGTGGTAACAGGGTCCTACGAGCAGTACTTC	TRBV28	NA	NA	TRBJ2-7
CATSRDLTGSEAFF	TGTGCCACCAGCAGAGATCTCACGGGGTCTGAAGCTTTCTTT	TRBV15	NA	NA	TRBJ1-1
CASSSGQGAYGWQETQYF	TGTGCCAGCAGCTCAGGACAGGGGGCGTATGGTTGGCAAGAGACCCAGTACTTC	TRBV11-2	TRBD1	few	TRBJ2-5
CASSLEYDRHSTDTQYF	TGTGCCAGCAGCTTAGAGTATGATCGGCACTCCACAGATACGCAGTATTTT	TRBV7-8	NA	few	TRBJ2-3
CASSIPGREAFF	TGTGCCAGCAGTATTCCGGGACGGGAAGCTTTCTTT	TRBV25-1	NA	few	TRBJ1-1
CASSLRGADTQYF	TGTGCCAGCAGCTTAAGGGGGGCAGATACGCAGTATTTT	TRBV7-8	NA	many	TRBJ2-3
CASSLEGFGGYTF	TGTGCCAGCAGCTTGGAAGGGTTCGGGGGCTACACCTTC	TRBV5-4	NA	few	TRBJ1-2
CASSQDEQGAANTEAFF	TGTGCCAGCAGCCAAGATGAGCAGGGGGCCGCGAACACTGAAGCTTTCTTT	TRBV4-2	TRBD1	many	TRBJ1-1
CATAGQGITGELFF	TGTGCCACCGCCGGACAGGGAATCACCGGGGAGCTGTTTTTT	TRBV24-1	TRBD1	few	TRBJ2-2
CASGRYSYEQYF	TGTGCCAGCGGGAGGTATTCCTACGAGCAGTACTTC	TRBV7-2	NA	many	TRBJ2-7
CASSREGSSSYNEQFF	TGTGCCAGCAGCCGAGAGGGTTCAAGCTCCTACAATGAGCAGTTCTTC	TRBV7-3	NA	many	TRBJ2-1
CAISAFSGANVLTF	TGTGCCATCTCGGCCTTCTCCGGGGCCAACGTCCTGACTTTC	TRBV10-3	NA	NA	TRBJ2-6
CASSFSEYEQYF	TGTGCCAGCAGTTTTTCGGAATACGAGCAGTACTTC	TRBV12-3/TRBV12-4	NA	many	TRBJ2-7
CASSPRGSLSGANVLTF	TGTGCCAGCAGCCCAAGGGGGTCTCTCTCTGGGGCCAACGTCCTGACTTTC	TRBV7-6	NA	many	TRBJ2-6
CASSLSGAETQYF	TGTGCCAGCAGTTTGTCCGGAGCAGAGACCCAGTACTTC	TRBV12-3/TRBV12-4	NA	many	TRBJ2-5
CASRPTDRRFYEQYF	TGTGCCAGCAGACCTACTGACAGGCGCTTCTACGAGCAGTACTTC	TRBV28	NA	NA	TRBJ2-7
CASSLAFNRLYEQYF	TGTGCCAGCAGCTTAGCCTTTAACCGGCTGTACGAGCAGTACTTC	TRBV7-8	NA	many	TRBJ2-7
CASSPIGQRNYGYTF	TGTGCCAGCAGCCCCATAGGGCAGCGTAACTATGGCTACACCTTC	TRBV4-2	NA	NA	TRBJ1-2
CASSLNSGGADEQFF	TGTGCCAGCAGCTTAAACAGCGGGGGGGCGGATGAGCAGTTCTTC	TRBV7-2	TRBD2	many	TRBJ2-1
CASSFFGQGLAGQYF	NA	TRBV12-3/TRBV12-4	NA	few	TRBJ2-7
CASSHRGRANEKLFF	TGTGCCAGCAGCCACAGGGGGCGAGCTAATGAAAAACTGTTTTTT	TRBV27	TRBD1	NA	TRBJ1-4
CASSRKGTGTEQYF	TGTGCCAGCAGCAGAAAAGGGACAGGCACCGAGCAGTACTTC	TRBV7-2	TRBD1	NA	TRBJ2-7
CASSLSLTAPGTEAFF	TGTGCCAGCAGCTTAAGTCTGACAGCCCCGGGCACTGAAGCTTTCTTT	TRBV7-2	NA	many	TRBJ1-1
CASSQDRGHETQYF	TGCGCCAGCAGTCAAGACAGGGGGCACGAGACCCAGTACTTC	TRBV4-1	TRBD1	few	TRBJ2-5
CATSRGQTGAQETQYF	TGTGCCACCAGCAGAGGCCAGACAGGGGCCCAAGAGACCCAGTACTTC	TRBV15	TRBD1	few	TRBJ2-5
CASSDIQVYNEQFF	TGTGCCAGCAGTGATATACAGGTCTACAATGAGCAGTTCTTC	TRBV25-1	NA	many	TRBJ2-1
CASSQDARGGTDTQYF	TGCGCCAGCAGCCAAGATGCCCGGGGGGGCACAGATACGCAGTATTTT	TRBV4-3	TRBD2	many	TRBJ2-3
CASRRALREDSPLHF	TGTGCCAGCAGGAGGGCCCTAAGGGAGGATTCACCCCTCCACTTT	TRBV2	NA	NA	TRBJ1-6
CASSPGTVYTEAFF	TGCGCCAGCAGCCCTGGGACCGTCTACACTGAAGCTTTCTTT	TRBV5-1	NA	NA	TRBJ1-1